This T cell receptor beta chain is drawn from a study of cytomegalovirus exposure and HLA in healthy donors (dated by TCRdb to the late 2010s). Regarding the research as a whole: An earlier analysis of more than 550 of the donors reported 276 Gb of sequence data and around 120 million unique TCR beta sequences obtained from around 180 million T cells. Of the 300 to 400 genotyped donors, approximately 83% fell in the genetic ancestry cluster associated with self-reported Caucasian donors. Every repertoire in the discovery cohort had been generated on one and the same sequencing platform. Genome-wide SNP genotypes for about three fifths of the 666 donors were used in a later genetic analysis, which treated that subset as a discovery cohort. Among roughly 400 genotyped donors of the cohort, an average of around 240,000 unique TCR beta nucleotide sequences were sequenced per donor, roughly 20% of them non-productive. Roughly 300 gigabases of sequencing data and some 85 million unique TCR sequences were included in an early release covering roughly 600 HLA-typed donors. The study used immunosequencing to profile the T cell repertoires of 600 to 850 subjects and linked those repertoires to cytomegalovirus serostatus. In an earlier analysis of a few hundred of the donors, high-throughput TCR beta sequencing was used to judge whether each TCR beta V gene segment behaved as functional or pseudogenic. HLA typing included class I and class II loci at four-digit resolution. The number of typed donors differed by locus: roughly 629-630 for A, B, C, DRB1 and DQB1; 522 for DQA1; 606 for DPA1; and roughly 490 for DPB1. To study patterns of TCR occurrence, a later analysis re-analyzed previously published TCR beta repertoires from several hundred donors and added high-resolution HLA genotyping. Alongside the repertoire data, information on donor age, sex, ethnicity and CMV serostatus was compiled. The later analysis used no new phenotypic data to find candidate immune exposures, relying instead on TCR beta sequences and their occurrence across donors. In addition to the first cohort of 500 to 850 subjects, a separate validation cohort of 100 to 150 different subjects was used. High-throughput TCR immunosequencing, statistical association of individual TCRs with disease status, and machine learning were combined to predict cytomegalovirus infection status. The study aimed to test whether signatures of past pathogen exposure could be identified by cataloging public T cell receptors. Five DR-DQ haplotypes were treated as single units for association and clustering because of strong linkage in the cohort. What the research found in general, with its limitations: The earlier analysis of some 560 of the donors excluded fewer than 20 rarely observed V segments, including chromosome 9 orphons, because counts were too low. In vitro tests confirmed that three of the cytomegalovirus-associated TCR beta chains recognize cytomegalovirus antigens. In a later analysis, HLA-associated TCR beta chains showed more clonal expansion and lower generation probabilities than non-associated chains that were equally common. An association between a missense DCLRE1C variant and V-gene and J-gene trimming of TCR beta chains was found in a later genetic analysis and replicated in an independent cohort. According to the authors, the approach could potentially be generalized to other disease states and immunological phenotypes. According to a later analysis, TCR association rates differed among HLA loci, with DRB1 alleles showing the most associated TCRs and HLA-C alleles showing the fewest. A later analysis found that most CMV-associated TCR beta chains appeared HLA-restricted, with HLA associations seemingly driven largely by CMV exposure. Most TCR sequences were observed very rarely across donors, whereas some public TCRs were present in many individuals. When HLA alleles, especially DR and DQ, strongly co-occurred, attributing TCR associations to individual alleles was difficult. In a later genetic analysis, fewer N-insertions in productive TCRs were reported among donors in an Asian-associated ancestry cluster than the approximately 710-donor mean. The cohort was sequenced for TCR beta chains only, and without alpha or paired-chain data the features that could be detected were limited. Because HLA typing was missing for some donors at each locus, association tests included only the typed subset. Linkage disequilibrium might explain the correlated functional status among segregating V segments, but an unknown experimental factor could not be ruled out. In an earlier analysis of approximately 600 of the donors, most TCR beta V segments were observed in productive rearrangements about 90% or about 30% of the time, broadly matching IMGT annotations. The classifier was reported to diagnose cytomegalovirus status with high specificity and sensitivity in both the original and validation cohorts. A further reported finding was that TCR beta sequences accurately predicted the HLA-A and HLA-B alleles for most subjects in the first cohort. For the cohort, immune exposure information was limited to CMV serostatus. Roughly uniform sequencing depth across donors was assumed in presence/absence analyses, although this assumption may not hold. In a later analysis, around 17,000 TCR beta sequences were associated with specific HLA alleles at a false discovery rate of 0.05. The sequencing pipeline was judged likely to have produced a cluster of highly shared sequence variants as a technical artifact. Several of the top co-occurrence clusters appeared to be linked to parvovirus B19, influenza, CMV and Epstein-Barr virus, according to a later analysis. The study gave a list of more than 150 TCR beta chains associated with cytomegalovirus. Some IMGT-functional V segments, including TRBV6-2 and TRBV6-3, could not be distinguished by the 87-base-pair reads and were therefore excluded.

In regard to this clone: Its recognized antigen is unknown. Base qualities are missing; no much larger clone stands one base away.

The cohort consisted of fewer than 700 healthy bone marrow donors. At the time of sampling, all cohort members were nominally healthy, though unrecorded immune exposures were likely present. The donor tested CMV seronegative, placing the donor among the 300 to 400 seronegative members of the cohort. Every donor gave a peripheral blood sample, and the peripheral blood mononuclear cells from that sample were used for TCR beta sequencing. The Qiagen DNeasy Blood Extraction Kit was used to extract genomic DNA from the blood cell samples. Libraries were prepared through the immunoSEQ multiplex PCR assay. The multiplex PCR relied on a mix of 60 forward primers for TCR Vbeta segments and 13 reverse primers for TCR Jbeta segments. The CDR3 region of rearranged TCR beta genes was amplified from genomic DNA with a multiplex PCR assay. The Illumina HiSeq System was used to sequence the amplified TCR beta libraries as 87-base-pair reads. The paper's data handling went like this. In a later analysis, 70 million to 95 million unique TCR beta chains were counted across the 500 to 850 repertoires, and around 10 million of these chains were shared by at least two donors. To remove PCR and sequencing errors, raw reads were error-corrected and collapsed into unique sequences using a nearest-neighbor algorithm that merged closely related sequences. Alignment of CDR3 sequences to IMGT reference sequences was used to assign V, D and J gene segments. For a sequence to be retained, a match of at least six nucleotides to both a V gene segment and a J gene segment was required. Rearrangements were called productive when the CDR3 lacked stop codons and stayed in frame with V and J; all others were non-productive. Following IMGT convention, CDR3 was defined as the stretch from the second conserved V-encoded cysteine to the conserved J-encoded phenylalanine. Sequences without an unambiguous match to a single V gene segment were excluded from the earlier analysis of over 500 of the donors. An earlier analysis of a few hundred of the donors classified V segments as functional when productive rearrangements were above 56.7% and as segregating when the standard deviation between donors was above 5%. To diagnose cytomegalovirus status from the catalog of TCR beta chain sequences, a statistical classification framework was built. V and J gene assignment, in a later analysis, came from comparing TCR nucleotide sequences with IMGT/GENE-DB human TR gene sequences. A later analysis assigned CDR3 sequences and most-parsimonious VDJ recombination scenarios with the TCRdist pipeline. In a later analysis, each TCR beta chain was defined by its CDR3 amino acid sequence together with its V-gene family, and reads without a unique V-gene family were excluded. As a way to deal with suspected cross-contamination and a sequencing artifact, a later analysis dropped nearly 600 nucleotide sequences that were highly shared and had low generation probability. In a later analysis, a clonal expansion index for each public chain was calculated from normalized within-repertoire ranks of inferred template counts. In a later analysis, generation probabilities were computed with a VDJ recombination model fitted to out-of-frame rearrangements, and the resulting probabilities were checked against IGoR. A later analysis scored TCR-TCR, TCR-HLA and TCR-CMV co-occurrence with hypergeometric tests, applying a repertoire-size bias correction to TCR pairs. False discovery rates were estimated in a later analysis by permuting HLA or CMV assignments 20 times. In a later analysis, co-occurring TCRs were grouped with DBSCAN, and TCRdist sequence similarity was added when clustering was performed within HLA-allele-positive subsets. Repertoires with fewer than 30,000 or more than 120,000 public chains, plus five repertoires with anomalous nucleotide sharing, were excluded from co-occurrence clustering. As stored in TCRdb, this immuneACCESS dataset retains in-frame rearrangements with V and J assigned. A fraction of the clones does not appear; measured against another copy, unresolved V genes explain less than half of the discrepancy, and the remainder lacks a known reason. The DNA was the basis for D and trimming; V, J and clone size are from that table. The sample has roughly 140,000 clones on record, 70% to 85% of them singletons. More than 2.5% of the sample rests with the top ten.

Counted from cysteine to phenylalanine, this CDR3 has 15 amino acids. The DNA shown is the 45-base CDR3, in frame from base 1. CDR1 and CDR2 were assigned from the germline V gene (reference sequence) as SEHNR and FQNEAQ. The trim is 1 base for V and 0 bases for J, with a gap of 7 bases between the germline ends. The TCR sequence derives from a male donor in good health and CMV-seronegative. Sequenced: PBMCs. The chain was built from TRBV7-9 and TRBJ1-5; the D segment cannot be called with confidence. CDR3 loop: CASSLGAISNQPQHF. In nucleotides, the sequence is TGTGCCAGCAGCTTAGGGGCCATTAGCAATCAGCCCCAGCATTTT.